Below, 29 T cell receptor beta chains from the same sample are listed, as sequenced in a study of T cells after yellow fever vaccination. Using its own MiXCR run on the 5' RACE reads, TCRdb lists one record per CDR3 protein. In the table there are approximately 120,000 distinct CDR3 sequences, approximately 8.4% of which are singletons. The input for sequencing was CD8+ T cells sorted from PBMCs, taken on the day of the yellow fever booster vaccination. The origin of the receptors is a man aged 18 to 30 who received the YFV17D yellow fever vaccine.

This clonotype was seen a handful of times. Germline is not matched at one junction end, which may reflect a read error. This chain uses TRBV5-1 with TRBJ1-1; 8 bases are a match to TRBD1. The germline gives CDR1 SGHRS, CDR2 YFSETQ. The CDR3 is made up of 18 amino acids. In DNA form, the CDR3 reads TGCGCCAGCAGCTTGCCGGCAGGGGGCGAGACCGGGAACGCTGAAGCTTTCTTT. Amino acid sequence: CASSLPAGGETGNAEAFF.

This clonotype has more than one count but fewer than ten. The chain couples TRBV5-4 to TRBJ2-1; 9 positions agree with TRBD1. Germline-derived CDR1 and CDR2 are SGHNT and YYREEE (reference sequence). This CDR3 has 14 residues. The junction had 4 bases not matched to a gene; V was cut back by 4 bases and J by 5 bases. The DNA of the CDR3 is TGTGCCAGCAGCCACGGACAGGGGAACAATGAGCAGTTCTTC. Translating gives CASSHGQGNNEQFF.

J is TRBJ2-7 and V is TRBV5-1; D is undetermined. The CDR3 loop spans 11 amino acids. Germline CDR1 SGHRS, CDR2 YFSETQ. V lost 6 bases and J lost 6, with 10 bases in between. CDR3 sequence reads: CASIHDPEQYV. The CDR3 coding sequence is TGCGCCAGCATTCACGATCCCGAGCAGTACGTC.

The sample holds many counts of this clonotype. J is TRBJ1-1 and V is TRBV5-1; the D gene is possibly TRBD1 (5 bases). The CDR3 extends over 14 amino acids. Trimming cost V 4 bases and J 3 bases, with 13 bases left between them. Germline V lookup: CDR1 SGHRS, CDR2 YFSETQ. CDR3: CASSSRDAYTEAFF. The CDR3 nucleotides read TGCGCCAGCAGCAGCCGGGACGCTTACACTGAAGCTTTCTTT. The full variable domain, in which reference TRBV5-1 and TRBJ1-1 provide the parts outside the CDR3, is KAGVTQTPRYLIKTRGQQVTLSCSPISGHRSVSWYQQTPGQGLQFLFEYFSETQRNKGNFPGRFSGRQFSNSRSEMNVSTLELGDSALYLCASSSRDAYTEAFFGQGTRLTVV.

This clonotype was seen a handful of times. The chain links TRBV12-3 or TRBV12-4 to TRBJ2-1, with 8 positions matching TRBD2. The trim removed 1 base at V and 4 bases at J, leaving 18 bases unmatched. The CDR3 runs to 20 residues. CDR3 region: CASSLVFRGLRGAVYNEQFF. In DNA form, the CDR3 reads TGTGCCAGCAGTTTAGTATTTAGGGGTTTGCGGGGGGCCGTATACAATGAGCAGTTCTTC.

This clonotype has a handful of counts. The rearrangement uses TRBV4-3 and TRBJ2-7; D is possibly TRBD1 or TRBD2 (5 bases each). The CDR3 has 15 amino acids. Deletions cut 0 bases from V and 0 bases from J, with 9 bases between. Germline loops: CDR1 LGHNA, CDR2 YSLEER. CDR3 in amino acids: CASSQEEGSSYEQYF. CDR3 in DNA: TGCGCCAGCAGCCAAGAAGAGGGGAGCTCCTACGAGCAGTACTTC.

This clonotype was picked up a small number of times. This chain links TRBV12-3 or TRBV12-4 with TRBJ2-1; TRBD1 aligns across 7 bases. Trimming removed 7 bases from V and 3 bases from J; junction bases left unmatched: 6. The CDR3 runs 14 residues. CDR3 in amino acids: CASTPGQVYNEQFF. In DNA form, the CDR3 reads TGTGCCAGCACTCCCGGACAGGTCTACAATGAGCAGTTCTTC.

This sequence joins TRBV28 and TRBJ2-1, with D possibly TRBD1 on 5 matching bases. V was shortened by 5 bases and J by 5 bases, with 13 bases between the two germline ends. The CDR3 runs to 14 residues. Germline V gene data show CDR1 as MDHEN and CDR2 as SYDVKM. CDR3 nucleotides: TGTGCCAGCAGTCAAGGGGTTTCAGACAATGAGCAGTTCTTC. It yields the protein CASSQGVSDNEQFF.

The gene calls are TRBV19 and TRBJ2-7; possibly TRBD1 or TRBD2 for D (5 bases each). Trimming cost V 10 bases and J 4 bases, with 17 bases left between them. The CDR3 is 13 residues long. Looked up from germline, CDR1 is LNHDA and CDR2 is SQIVND (reference sequence). The CDR3 DNA reads TGTGCCACGGCTCAGGGTGGGGGATACGAGCAGTACTTC. Translating gives CATAQGGGYEQYF.

The chain has TRBV15 and TRBJ1-5; D is perhaps TRBD1 (5 bases). The germline V and J ends were trimmed by 3 bases and 6 bases, with 15 bases remaining between them. From germline, CDR1 is LNHNV and CDR2 YYDKDF (reference sequence). CDR3 length: 15 residues. The CDR3 DNA sequence: TGTGCCACCAGCAGGGACCAGGGACTGGGTCAGCCCCAGCATTTT. It codes for CATSRDQGLGQPQHF.

This chain links TRBV2 with TRBJ2-7; 12 bases map to TRBD2. The ends lost 4 bases at V and 4 bases at J; junction bases unmatched: 8. CDR1 SNHLY and CDR2 FYNNEI come from the germline V gene. The length of the CDR3 is 16 residues. Here the CDR3 reads CASSGGGLAGIYEQYF. For the CDR3, the DNA is TGTGCCAGCAGTGGGGGTGGACTAGCGGGGATTTACGAGCAGTACTTC.

The chain uses TRBV29-1 and TRBJ2-3; 9 bases agree with TRBD1. V lost 7 bases to trimming and J lost 8 bases; unmatched junction nucleotides: 13. Per the germline V gene, CDR1 is SQVTM and CDR2 is ANQGSEA. There are 14 residues in the CDR3. Written as DNA, the CDR3 is TGCAGCGCCCCCGGGACAGGGACCGAGGGTACGCAGTATTTT. Translated: CSAPGTGTEGTQYF.

This clonotype was picked up many times. The rearrangement joins TRBV9 to TRBJ1-5; D may be TRBD1 (5 bases). The V gene lost 3 bases and the J gene lost 7 bases, with 17 bases spanning the gap. Germline lookup yields CDR1 SGDLS and CDR2 YYNGEE. The CDR3 spans 15 residues. CDR3 loop: CASSGGDAPIQPQHF. The DNA of the CDR3 is TGTGCCAGCAGCGGGGGGGACGCCCCAATCCAGCCCCAGCATTTT.

This chain's CDR3 is CASSYSGGVLGNIQYF. DNA of the CDR3: TGTGCCAGCAGTTACTCGGGGGGGGTATTGGGAAACATTCAGTACTTC. The chain couples TRBV6-6 to TRBJ2-4; TRBD2 aligns across 7 bases. CDR1 and CDR2 from the germline V gene are MNHNY and SVGAGI (reference sequence). The length of the CDR3 is 16 residues. The V and J ends lost 0 bases and 6 bases, in that order; junction bases with no gene match: 8.

This clonotype was detected many times. DNA for the CDR3: TGTGCCAGCAGTCCCCGGCGGGGTGGCGGGGAGCTGTTTTTT. Encoded protein: CASSPRRGGGELFF. The rearrangement uses TRBV27 and TRBJ2-2, with D maybe TRBD2 (6 bases). From germline, CDR1 is MNHEY and CDR2 SMNVEV (reference sequence). The ends were cut back, 5 bases at V and 7 bases at J, with 14 bases in the middle. The CDR3 is made up of 14 amino acids.

This clonotype was detected a few times. The chain employs TRBV4-1 and TRBJ1-2; TRBD1 matches 8 bases. The V and J ends lost 0 bases and 1 base, in that order; junction bases with no gene match: 10. From germline, CDR1 is MGHRA and CDR2 YSYEKL. The CDR3 length is 18 residues. Here the CDR3 DNA reads TGCGCCAGCAGCCAAGACCCGTCAGGGGGCTCGGTTAACTATGGCTACACCTTC. The encoded protein is CASSQDPSGGSVNYGYTF.

The chain joins TRBV28 to TRBJ2-4; D not certain. Germline CDR1 MDHEN, CDR2 SYDVKM. The V end lost 8 bases, the J end lost 0 bases, and 17 bases lay between the germline ends. The CDR3 spans 16 residues. The CDR3: CASAPRPVLAKNIQYF. CDR3 DNA sequence: TGTGCCAGCGCTCCCAGGCCGGTACTAGCCAAAAACATTCAGTACTTC.

This clonotype was observed a handful of times. This rearrangement joins TRBV4-1 to TRBJ2-7, with 9 bases aligning to TRBD2. Germline values: CDR1 MGHRA, CDR2 YSYEKL. J was trimmed by 5 bases and V by 4 bases; bases with no gene match: 6. This CDR3 is 14 amino acids long. CDR3 sequence reads: CASSRLAETDEQYF. The DNA of the CDR3 is TGCGCCAGCAGCCGACTAGCGGAGACCGACGAGCAGTACTTC.

The chain combines TRBV19 with TRBJ2-3; weak D call: TRBD2 (5 bases). The CDR3 is made up of 15 amino acids. The germline CDR1 and CDR2 sequences are LNHDA and SQIVND (reference sequence). V was cut by 5 bases and J by 4 bases, with 16 bases left in between. CDR3 region: CASSLTGIEADTQYF. Here the CDR3 DNA reads TGTGCCAGTAGTCTCACGGGGATTGAAGCAGATACGCAGTATTTT. Using reference TRBV19 and TRBJ2-3 for the parts outside the CDR3, the full variable domain is DGGITQSPKYLFRKEGQNVTLSCEQNLNHDAMYWYRQDPGQGLRLIYYSQIVNDFQKGDIAEGYSVSREKKESFPLTVTSAQKNPTAFYLCASSLTGIEADTQYFGPGTRLTVL.

This chain uses TRBV4-2 with TRBJ1-2; TRBD1 aligns across 9 bases. The V gene's germline CDR1 is LGHNA and CDR2 YNFKEQ. The trim removed 0 bases at V and 7 bases at J, leaving 9 bases unmatched. The CDR3 totals 16 residues. The CDR3: CASSQEGRQGVGGYTF. CDR3 bases: TGTGCCAGCAGCCAAGAAGGGAGACAGGGGGTAGGTGGCTACACCTTC.

This chain connects TRBV7-9 to TRBJ2-1, with 8 bases aligning to TRBD1. V lost 6 bases and J lost 4; bases outside the gene matches: 8. CDR1 SEHNR and CDR2 FQNEAQ come from the germline V gene (reference sequence). The CDR3 runs 15 residues. Here the CDR3 DNA reads TGTGCCAGCAGTCCGGACAGGGCTTTTTACAATGAGCAGTTCTTC. Protein: CASSPDRAFYNEQFF.

This chain connects TRBV5-5 to TRBJ2-3; D possibly corresponds to TRBD2 (7 bases). There are 16 residues in the CDR3. Deletions cut 1 base from V and 3 bases from J, with 15 bases between. The germline V gene encodes CDR1 SGHKS and CDR2 YYEKEE (reference sequence). CDR3: CASSLRRAGATDTQYF. CDR3 nucleotide sequence: TGTGCCAGCAGCTTGCGACGGGCGGGGGCTACAGATACGCAGTATTTT. Full variable domain (rest looked up from reference TRBV5-5 and TRBJ2-3): DAGVTQSPTHLIKTRGQQVTLRCSPISGHKSVSWYQQVLGQGPQFIFQYYEKEERGRGNFPDRFSARQFPNYSSELNVNALLLGDSALYLCASSLRRAGATDTQYFGPGTRLTVL.

This clonotype was seen more than once but under ten times. V usage is TRBV7-3 and J usage is TRBJ2-3; maybe TRBD1 (6 bases). The germline gives CDR1 SGHTA, CDR2 FQGTGA. The V end was cut by 5 bases, the J end by 4 bases, with 13 bases between. The CDR3 is 14 amino acids. CDR3 DNA sequence: TGTGCCAGCAGCGGTACAGGGTCGGCAGATACGCAGTATTTT. Translation: CASSGTGSADTQYF.

This clonotype came up a few times. V gene TRBV6-1 combines with J gene TRBJ1-5; D perhaps matches TRBD1 (5 bases). V lost 3 bases, J lost 0 bases, and 15 bases lay in between. CDR3 length equals 17 residues. Germline V gene lookup returns CDR1 MNHNS and CDR2 SASEGT. The CDR3 spells CASSDMIRADSNQPQHF. DNA of the CDR3: TGTGCCAGCAGTGACATGATCAGGGCGGATAGCAATCAGCCCCAGCATTTT.

This clonotype has more than one count but fewer than ten. The chain recombines TRBV6-1 with TRBJ2-1; no clear D gene. Germline CDR1 MNHNS, CDR2 SASEGT. There are 15 residues in the CDR3. The V and J ends lost 6 bases and 8 bases respectively, with 20 bases between them. The CDR3 nucleotides are TGTGCCAGCAGGGTCTTCGTGGAAGCTCGGGATGAGCAGTTCTTC. Translation: CASRVFVEARDEQFF.

This clonotype was found a few times. The chain joins TRBV7-9 to TRBJ2-3; 7 bases are shared with TRBD2. Germline assignment: CDR1 SEHNR and CDR2 FQNEAQ (reference sequence). V gave up 2 bases and J gave up 2 bases; unmatched junction bases: 7. This CDR3 spans 16 amino acids. The CDR3 region has the DNA TGTGCCAGCAGCTTACTCAGGAGCGGGGACACAGATACGCAGTATTTT. Translation: CASSLLRSGDTDTQYF. The entire variable domain, with the rest obtained from reference TRBV7-9 and TRBJ2-3, is as follows: DTGVSQNPRHKITKRGQNVTFRCDPISEHNRLYWYRQTLGQGPEFLTYFQNEAQLEKSRLLSDRFSAERPKGSFSTLEIQRTEQGDSAMYLCASSLLRSGDTDTQYFGPGTRLTVL.

The rearrangement joins TRBV19 to TRBJ2-1; 7 bases agree with TRBD2. The trim removed 1 base at V and 2 bases at J, leaving 2 bases unmatched. CDR1 is LNHDA and CDR2 is SQIVND in the germline V gene (reference sequence). This CDR3 has 15 residues. This chain's CDR3 is CASSIAAGAYNEQFF. In nucleotides, the CDR3 is TGTGCCAGTAGTATAGCTGCGGGGGCCTACAATGAGCAGTTCTTC. The whole variable domain, filled in from reference TRBV19 and TRBJ2-1, reads DGGITQSPKYLFRKEGQNVTLSCEQNLNHDAMYWYRQDPGQGLRLIYYSQIVNDFQKGDIAEGYSVSREKKESFPLTVTSAQKNPTAFYLCASSIAAGAYNEQFFGPGTRLTVL.

CDR3 in amino acids: CAISGGAYNEQFF. The DNA of the CDR3 is TGTGCCATCAGCGGGGGGGCCTACAATGAGCAGTTCTTC. The V call is TRBV10-3, the J call TRBJ2-1; 8 nucleotides line up with TRBD2. The junction had 0 bases not matched to a gene; V was cut back by 6 bases and J by 2 bases. The CDR3 consists of 13 residues. The germline CDR1 and CDR2 sequences are ENHRY and SYGVKD.

In its sample, this clonotype was seen many times. This chain connects TRBV19 to TRBJ2-2, with D perhaps TRBD1 (6 bases). The CDR3 loop spans 15 amino acids. Trimming left V 6 bases short and J 1 base short, with 12 bases between. The germline V gene has CDR1 LNHDA and CDR2 SQIVND (reference sequence). The CDR3 loop reads CASSTGTQNTGELFF. CDR3 DNA sequence: TGTGCCAGTAGCACCGGGACACAGAACACCGGGGAGCTGTTTTTT.